This TCR beta chain was recovered during a study of early T cells in non-severe SARS-CoV-2 infection. Study overall: Whole-blood bulk RNA, unsorted, was sequenced, and chains were unpaired.

This clonotype was recorded many times. Its matching antigen is unknown. Individually, cDNA molecules had unique molecular identifiers attached to them. TCRdb re-analysed the 5' RACE reads in MiXCR, keeping a single row per CDR3 protein. This table has just under 45,000 distinct CDR3 sequences, 11% appearing once. General observations from the study: The study's VDJdb matching favored anti-spike CD8 responses and missed private and CD4 specificities.

The CDR3 sequence is 14 residues long. Germline V lookup: CDR1 GTSNPN, CDR2 SVGIG (reference sequence). Germline trimming cut 2 bases from V and 5 bases from J; bases unmatched to any gene: 6. The rearrangement links TRBV30 to TRBJ2-3; 8 positions match TRBD1. The specimen was whole blood. The TCR comes from an adult who was a healthcare worker with PCR-confirmed SARS-CoV-2 infection or an uninfected control (not recorded which). This CDR3 is CAWSPGQGRDTQYF. The CDR3 DNA is TGTGCCTGGAGTCCTGGACAGGGAAGAGATACGCAGTATTTT. Based on the CDR3 plus reference TRBV30 and TRBJ2-3, the full variable domain is SQTIHQWPATLVQPVGSPLSLECTVEGTSNPNLYWYRQAAGRGLQLLFYSVGIGQISSEVPQNLSASRPQDRQFILSSKKLLLSDSGFYLCAWSPGQGRDTQYFGPGTRLTVL.